This T cell receptor (beta chain) was observed in a study of blood T cell repertoires in COVID-19. Using immunoSEQ multiplex PCR, the repertoire was profiled, and TCRdb retains in-frame clones only, with some absent. The sample consists of roughly 300,000 clones, roughly 90% of them appearing once. In germline, CDR1 is MGHDK, CDR2 SYGVNS. The CDR3 totals 15 residues. After removal of 7 bases from V and 4 bases from J, the junction contained 7 bases not matched to a gene. The chain employs TRBV25-1 and TRBJ2-2; 9 nucleotides match TRBD1. The sequenced material came from PBMCs or T cells enriched from blood (not recorded which). The origin of this receptor is a woman aged 25 to 39 who had recovered from COVID-19. This CDR3 is CASISGTGPTGELFF. The CDR3, as DNA: TGTGCCAGCATCTCCGGGACAGGGCCCACCGGGGAGCTGTTTTTT. The full variable domain, rest sourced from reference TRBV25-1 and TRBJ2-2, is EADIYQTPRYLVIGTGKKITLECSQTMGHDKMYWYQQDPGMELHLIHYSYGVNSTEKGDLSSESTVSRIRTEHFPLTLESARPSHTSQYLCASISGTGPTGELFFGEGSRLTVL.